This T cell receptor (beta chain) was recovered during a study of blood T cells in healthy people across ages. Combining a sample-barcoded 5' primer with a J-beta primer mix, a second PCR ran for about 6 to 12 cycles. Paired-end reads containing CDR3 totaled no fewer than 2.5 million for each sample. Using its own MiXCR run on the 5' RACE reads, TCRdb lists one record per CDR3 protein. The table includes roughly 1,700,000 distinct CDR3 sequences, over 25% detected once. The V end was cut by 2 bases, the J end by 3 bases, with 7 bases between. Germline lookup yields CDR1 KGHDR and CDR2 SFDVKD. The CDR3 length is 15 residues. Peripheral blood was drawn, about 10 milliliters per donor.

The specimen was blood. The receptor's source is a woman in her 30s in good health. This rearrangement joins TRBV24-1 to TRBJ2-6; unclear D gene. In DNA form, the CDR3 reads TGTGCCACCAGTGATTCTCGGGTTGGGGCCAACGTCCTGACTTTC. Amino acids: CATSDSRVGANVLTF.